Sequencing of this TCR beta chain was carried out in a study of neoadjuvant anti-PD-1 for oral cavity cancer. Study background: Most patients had three to four biweekly doses of 3 mg/kg nivolumab before resection.

The CDR3 length is 15 residues. Trimming pared 3 bases from V and 2 bases from J, leaving 13 bases between. Germline CDR1 reads SGHRS; CDR2 reads YFSETQ. Generated by immunoSEQ multiplex PCR, the TCRdb table keeps only in-frame clones and is missing some. The top ten clones hold around 17% of a sample with 24,000 or so clones, around 26% of them seen once. The time point denotes: after neoadjuvant nivolumab, at surgical resection. In this sample, this clone turned up a few times. Its antigen is not known. Overall study results and limits: Expansion of preexisting intratumoral clones was suggested to aid response.

Sequencing used tumor tissue, obtained after nivolumab (anti-PD-1) treatment. The receptor comes from a person aged 40-85 years with oral cavity squamous cell carcinoma. This chain joins TRBV5-1 and TRBJ2-3; tentatively, D is TRBD1 (6 bases). The DNA of the CDR3 is TGCGCCAGCAGCTGGGACACCCCTTTCACAGATACGCAGTATTTT. Its protein product is CASSWDTPFTDTQYF.